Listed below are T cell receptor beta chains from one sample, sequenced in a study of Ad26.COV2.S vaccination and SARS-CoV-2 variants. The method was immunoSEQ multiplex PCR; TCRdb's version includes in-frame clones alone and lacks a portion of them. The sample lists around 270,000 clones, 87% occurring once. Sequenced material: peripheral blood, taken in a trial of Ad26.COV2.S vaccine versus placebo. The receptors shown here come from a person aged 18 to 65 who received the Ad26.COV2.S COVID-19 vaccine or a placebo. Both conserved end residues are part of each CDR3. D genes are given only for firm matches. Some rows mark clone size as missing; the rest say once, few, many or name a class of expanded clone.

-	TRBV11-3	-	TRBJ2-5	CASSFGFKETQYF	TGTGCCAGCAGCTTCGGCTTTAAAGAGACCCAGTACTTC
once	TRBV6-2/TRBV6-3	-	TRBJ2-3	CASSSLSPTDTQYF	TGTGCCAGCAGTTCCCTCTCCCCCACAGATACGCAGTATTTT
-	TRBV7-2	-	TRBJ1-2	CASSYESPLVKGHGYTF	TGTGCCAGCAGCTACGAGTCCCCGCTGGTGAAAGGGCATGGCTACACCTTC
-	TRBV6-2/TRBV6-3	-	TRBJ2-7	CASSYTPYGGSSYEQYF	TGTGCCAGCAGTTACACCCCCTACGGCGGCAGCTCCTACGAGCAGTACTTC
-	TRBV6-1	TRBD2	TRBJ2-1	CASSEVGAGAPYNEQFF	TGTGCCAGCAGTGAAGTAGGAGCGGGGGCACCCTACAATGAGCAGTTCTTC
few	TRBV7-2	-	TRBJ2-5	CASSLNQATQETQYF	TGTGCCAGCAGCTTAAATCAAGCGACGCAAGAGACCCAGTACTTC
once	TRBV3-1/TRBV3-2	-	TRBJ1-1	CASSRGGWAEAFF	TGTGCCAGCAGCCGGGGAGGGTGGGCTGAAGCTTTCTTT
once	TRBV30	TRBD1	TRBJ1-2	CAWSVVAGGSGYTF	TGTGCCTGGAGTGTAGTGGCAGGGGGCAGTGGCTACACCTTC
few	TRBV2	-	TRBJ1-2	CASSERTATGYGYTF	TGTGCCAGCAGTGAACGGACAGCGACAGGCTATGGCTACACCTTC
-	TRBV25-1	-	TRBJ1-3	CASSEWGGANSGNTIYF	TGTGCCAGCAGTGAATGGGGCGGGGCTAACTCTGGAAACACCATATATTTT
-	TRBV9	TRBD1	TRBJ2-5	CASSSPITRDRDFRETQYF	TGTGCCAGCAGCTCCCCCATAACCCGGGACAGGGATTTCCGAGAGACCCAGTACTTC
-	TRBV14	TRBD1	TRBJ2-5	CASSHIGQGALGTQYF	TGTGCCAGCAGCCACATCGGACAGGGGGCGTTGGGGACCCAGTACTTC
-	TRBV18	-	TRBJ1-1	CASSPRDGLNTEAFF	TGTGCCAGCTCACCCAGGGACGGATTGAACACTGAAGCTTTCTTT
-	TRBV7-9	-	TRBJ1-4	CASSWGLNEKLFF	TGTGCCAGCAGCTGGGGCTTAAATGAAAAACTGTTTTTT
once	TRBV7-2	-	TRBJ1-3	CASSPKVAFNSGNTIYF	TGTGCCAGCAGCCCCAAAGTAGCGTTTAACTCTGGAAACACCATATATTTT
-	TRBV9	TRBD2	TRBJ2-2	CASSVVTSGSTGELFF	TGTGCCAGCAGCGTAGTAACTAGCGGGAGTACCGGGGAGCTGTTTTTT
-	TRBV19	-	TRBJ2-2	CASNPQGGVYTGELFF	TGTGCCAGTAACCCCCAGGGGGGTGTTTACACCGGGGAGCTGTTTTTT
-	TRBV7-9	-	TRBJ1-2	CASSLFQINYGYTF	TGTGCCAGCAGCTTATTCCAAATTAACTATGGCTACACCTTC
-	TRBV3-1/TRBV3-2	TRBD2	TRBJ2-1	CASSQDWRGVNEQFF	TGTGCCAGCAGCCAAGATTGGCGGGGGGTGAATGAGCAGTTCTTC
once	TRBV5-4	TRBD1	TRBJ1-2	CASTGPGTGNYGYTF	TGTGCCAGCACCGGTCCCGGGACAGGAAACTATGGCTACACCTTC
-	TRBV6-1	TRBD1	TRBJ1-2	CASSESAGGGGGYTF	TGTGCCAGCAGTGAAAGCGCAGGGGGCGGAGGTGGCTACACCTTC
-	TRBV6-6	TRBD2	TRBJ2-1	CASSYLGGLGENEQFF	TGTGCCAGCAGTTACTTAGGGGGACTAGGTGAGAATGAGCAGTTCTTC
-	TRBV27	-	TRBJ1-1	CASSLSGDGKAFF	TGTGCCAGCAGTTTATCCGGGGACGGCAAAGCTTTCTTT
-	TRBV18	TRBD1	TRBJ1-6	CASSPVTGQTNSPLHF	TGTGCCAGCTCACCGGTCACGGGACAGACGAATTCACCCCTCCACTTT
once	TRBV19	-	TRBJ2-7	CASSMKQGPTYEQYF	TGTGCCAGTAGTATGAAACAGGGTCCTACCTACGAGCAGTACTTC
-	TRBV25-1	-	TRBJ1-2	CASSDPGNGYTF	TGTGCCAGCAGTGACCCAGGGAATGGCTACACCTTC
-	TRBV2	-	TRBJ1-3	CASRREYSGNTIYF	TGTGCCAGCAGGAGAGAATACTCTGGAAACACCATATATTTT
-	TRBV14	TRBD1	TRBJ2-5	CASSPGTGGRETQYF	TGTGCCAGCAGCCCCGGGACAGGGGGTAGAGAGACCCAGTACTTC
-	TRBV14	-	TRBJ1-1	CASSVARGPNTEAFF	TGTGCCAGCAGCGTAGCCCGGGGGCCGAACACTGAAGCTTTCTTT
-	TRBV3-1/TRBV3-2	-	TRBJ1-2	CASSQESGHYGYTF	TGTGCCAGCAGCCAAGAGTCAGGGCACTATGGCTACACCTTC
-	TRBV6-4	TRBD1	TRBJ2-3	CASSATGAADTQYF	TGTGCCAGCAGTGCGACAGGGGCAGCAGATACGCAGTATTTT
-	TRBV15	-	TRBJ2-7	CATSRGGQRYEQYF	TGTGCCACCAGCAGAGGAGGCCAGCGATACGAGCAGTACTTC
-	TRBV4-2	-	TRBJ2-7	CASSQVGNSYEQYF	TGTGCCAGCAGCCAAGTTGGCAACTCCTACGAGCAGTACTTC
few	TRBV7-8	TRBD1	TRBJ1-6	CASSPTGGASYNSPLHF	TGTGCCAGCAGCCCAACAGGGGGCGCCAGTTATAATTCACCCCTCCACTTT
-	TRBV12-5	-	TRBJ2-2	CASGPGTPLNTGELFF	TGTGCTAGTGGTCCCGGGACTCCGTTGAACACCGGGGAGCTGTTTTTT
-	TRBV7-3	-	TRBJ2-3	CASSFHTIGQGRSTDTQYF	TGTGCCAGCAGCTTCCATACAATCGGGCAGGGTAGAAGCACAGATACGCAGTATTTT
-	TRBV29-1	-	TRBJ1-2	CSVEQGLGYGYTF	TGCAGCGTTGAACAGGGACTCGGCTATGGCTACACCTTC
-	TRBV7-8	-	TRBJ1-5	CASSLVTVGAWPQHF	TGTGCCAGCAGCTTAGTGACAGTGGGTGCATGGCCCCAGCATTTT
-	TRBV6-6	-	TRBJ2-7	CASSRRAPLDHEQYF	TGTGCCAGCAGTCGCCGGGCCCCCCTCGACCACGAGCAGTACTTC
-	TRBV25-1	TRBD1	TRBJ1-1	CASSGGTVALLGAFF	TGTGCCAGCAGTGGGGGGACAGTGGCTCTATTAGGAGCTTTCTTT
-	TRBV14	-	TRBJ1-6	CASSQDEVSPLHF	TGTGCCAGCAGCCAAGATGAGGTTTCACCCCTCCACTTT
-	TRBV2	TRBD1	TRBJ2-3	CASSASGQGADTQYF	TGTGCCAGCAGTGCCTCCGGACAGGGGGCAGATACGCAGTATTTT
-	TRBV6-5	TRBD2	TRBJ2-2	CAAGGAGYTGELFF	TGTGCCGCCGGGGGGGCAGGGTACACCGGGGAGCTGTTTTTT
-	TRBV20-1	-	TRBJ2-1	CSATDPGEQFF	TGCAGTGCTACGGACCCGGGTGAGCAGTTCTTC
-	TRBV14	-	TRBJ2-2	CASQGVKAGELFF	TGTGCCAGCCAGGGAGTCAAAGCCGGGGAGCTGTTTTTT
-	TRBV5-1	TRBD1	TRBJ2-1	CASSHETGYNEQFF	TGCGCCAGCAGCCATGAGACAGGGTACAATGAGCAGTTCTTC
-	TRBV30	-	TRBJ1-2	CAWSVRQDVGGYTF	TGTGCCTGGAGTGTACGGCAGGACGTCGGGGGCTACACCTTC
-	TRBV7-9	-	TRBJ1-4	CASSPSKSGIEKLFF	TGTGCCAGCAGCCCCTCGAAAAGTGGTATTGAAAAACTGTTTTTT
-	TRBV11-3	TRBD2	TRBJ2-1	CASSYPLGGSGEQFF	TGTGCCAGCAGCTACCCCCTCGGGGGGTCGGGTGAGCAGTTCTTC
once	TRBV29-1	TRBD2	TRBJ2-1	CSVSPVTSGAINYNEQFF	TGCAGCGTTTCCCCCGTTACTAGCGGGGCTATAAATTACAATGAGCAGTTCTTC
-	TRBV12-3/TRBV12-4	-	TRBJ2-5	CASRQRETQYF	TGTGCCAGCAGGCAGAGAGAGACCCAGTACTTC
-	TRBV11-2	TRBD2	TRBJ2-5	CASSLDRPSGGRVETQYF	TGTGCCAGCAGCTTAGATCGGCCTAGCGGGGGCCGGGTGGAGACCCAGTACTTC
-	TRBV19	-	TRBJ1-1	CASSRGGFMNTEAFF	TGTGCCAGTAGTAGGGGCGGTTTCATGAACACTGAAGCTTTCTTT